These 7 T cell receptor beta chains came from one sample sequenced in a study of blood T cell repertoires in COVID-19. Only in-frame clones appear in the TCRdb table, and some are missing; sequencing was by immunoSEQ multiplex PCR. The sample shows 99,000 or so clones, 82% of them seen only once. Material: peripheral blood. These receptors were collected from a woman of 80 years or more with acute or convalescent COVID-19.

This chain joins TRBV6-5 and TRBJ1-2; D not certain. Germline CDR1 MNHEY, CDR2 SVGAGI. CDR3 length equals 11 residues. V shed 7 bases and J shed 8 bases, with 11 bases lying between them. CDR3 nucleotides: TGTGCCAGCACGGAAGGGAGGGGCTACACCTTC. As protein: CASTEGRGYTF.

The chain employs TRBV12-5 and TRBJ2-1, with 7 bases aligning to TRBD1. The CDR3 extends over 12 amino acids. CDR1 is LGHNT, CDR2 FRNRAP, per germline. Trimming cost V 1 base and J 16 bases; bases outside gene matches: 7. The CDR3 nucleotides read TGTGCTAGTGGTTTGGGGACAGGAAAAAACTTCTTC. It encodes CASGLGTGKNFF.

This clone was counted a single time. The genes are TRBV6-5 and TRBJ1-1; no reliable D call. Germline CDR1 and CDR2: MNHEY and SVGAGI. CDR3 length: 12 residues. Trimming shortened V by 6 bases and J by 4 bases, and 9 bases separated the two germline ends. In DNA form, the CDR3 reads TGTGCCAGCAGCGCGGTCCCCACTGAAGCTTTCTTT. Protein sequence: CASSAVPTEAFF.

CDR3 DNA: TGTGCCAGCAGCTTACGACCTTTAGGAGAGTCACCCCTCCACTTT. As protein: CASSLRPLGESPLHF. The chain joins TRBV3-1 (or the pseudogene TRBV3-2) to TRBJ1-6; D call uncertain. The CDR3 runs 15 residues. Germline CDR1 reads LGHDT; CDR2 reads YNNKEL (reference sequence). V was clipped by 5 bases and J by 10 bases, with 18 bases between them.

The V gene is TRBV7-2, the J gene TRBJ1-1; no reliable D call. V lost 1 base to trimming and J lost 1 base, with 7 bases between them. The CDR3 totals 14 residues. Germline lookup yields CDR1 SGHTA and CDR2 FQGNSA. CDR3 in DNA: TGTGCCAGCAGCTTAGAGCGGGGGAACACTGAAGCTTTCTTT. This translates into CASSLERGNTEAFF.

The V call is TRBV19, the J call TRBJ1-5; D might be TRBD1 (5 bases). The germline gives CDR1 LNHDA, CDR2 SQIVND (reference sequence). The CDR3 sequence is 14 residues long. Trimming cost V 7 bases and J 1 base, with 11 bases left between them. The DNA for the CDR3 is TGTGCCAGTACCCTGGGGGGAAGCAATCAGCCCCAGCATTTT. This codes for CASTLGGSNQPQHF. Looking up the rest from reference TRBV19 and TRBJ1-5 gives the full variable domain: DGGITQSPKYLFRKEGQNVTLSCEQNLNHDAMYWYRQDPGQGLRLIYYSQIVNDFQKGDIAEGYSVSREKKESFPLTVTSAQKNPTAFYLCASTLGGSNQPQHFGDGTRLSIL.

The rearrangement joins TRBV5-5 to TRBJ1-3; 8 bases line up with TRBD1. CDR3 length: 16 residues. Germline CDR1 reads SGHKS; CDR2 reads YYEKEE (reference sequence). Losses at the gene ends were 0 bases for V and 1 base for J; bases not matched to a gene: 3. CDR3 in amino acids: CASSLVQGASGNTIYF. CDR3 sequence (DNA): TGTGCCAGCAGCTTGGTTCAGGGGGCATCTGGAAACACCATATATTTT.